This TCR beta chain comes out of a study of shared clonotypes between healthy human individuals. For this clone: Its matching antigen is unknown.

The V end lost 6 bases, the J end lost 3 bases, and 14 bases lay between the germline ends. CDR3 length: 14 amino acids. The V gene's germline CDR1 is SEHNR and CDR2 FQNEAQ (reference sequence). At the deep level, the assay was run. Method: immunoSEQ multiplex PCR; TCRdb's copy keeps in-frame clones and lacks some. The table includes roughly 720,000 clones, 80% to 95% detected once. Study-level results: A limitation of the genetic and exposure-history diversity represented arose from few donors. It was expected that sequencing depth would affect clonotype sharing among donors.

Sequenced input: memory CD8+ T cells from PBMCs. The sample's subset: CD45RO+ cells pooled with CCR7-negative TemRA cells. V usage is TRBV7-9 and J usage is TRBJ1-1; D unclear. This clonotype was obtained from a man aged 18 to 29 in good health. Some clones in this sample may be carry-over from other donors' samples. CDR3 protein: CASRHRAEDTEAFF. CDR3 DNA sequence: TGTGCCAGCAGACATAGGGCGGAGGACACTGAAGCTTTCTTT.